This entry describes one T cell receptor (beta chain). The target antigen is unknown. The data originate from a study of CD8 T cells in Susac syndrome. Study information: There were about 6 sequenced Susac syndrome patients with active disease and about 8 in remission.

Study-wide points: Only a relatively small number of individuals were included in the TCR sequencing and HLA analysis.

V lost 3 bases and J lost 7, with 7 bases in between. Per the germline V gene, CDR1 is MDHEN and CDR2 is SYDVKM. This CDR3 contains 12 residues. Sequencing of TCR beta, carried out with a high-throughput approach, was applied to CD8+ and CD4+ T cells from the blood. The RNA input was 0.5 to 1 ug, and it was reverse transcribed with random hexamers. TCR beta CDR3 was amplified by immunoSEQ multiplex PCR. This amplification extended across 54 Vbeta and 13 Jbeta segments. One entry per CDR3 protein, called by TCRdb with MiXCR from the immunoSEQ multiplex PCR reads. The sample yields 150,000 to 200,000 distinct CDR3 sequences, roughly nine tenths seen once.

What was sequenced was CD4+ T cells from PBMCs. This rearrangement joins TRBV28 to TRBJ2-1, with D unclear. The TCR was taken from a human donor with Susac syndrome. Written as DNA, the CDR3 is TGTGCCAGCAGTTTTATTAAAAATGAGCAGTTCTTC. This encodes CASSFIKNEQFF.